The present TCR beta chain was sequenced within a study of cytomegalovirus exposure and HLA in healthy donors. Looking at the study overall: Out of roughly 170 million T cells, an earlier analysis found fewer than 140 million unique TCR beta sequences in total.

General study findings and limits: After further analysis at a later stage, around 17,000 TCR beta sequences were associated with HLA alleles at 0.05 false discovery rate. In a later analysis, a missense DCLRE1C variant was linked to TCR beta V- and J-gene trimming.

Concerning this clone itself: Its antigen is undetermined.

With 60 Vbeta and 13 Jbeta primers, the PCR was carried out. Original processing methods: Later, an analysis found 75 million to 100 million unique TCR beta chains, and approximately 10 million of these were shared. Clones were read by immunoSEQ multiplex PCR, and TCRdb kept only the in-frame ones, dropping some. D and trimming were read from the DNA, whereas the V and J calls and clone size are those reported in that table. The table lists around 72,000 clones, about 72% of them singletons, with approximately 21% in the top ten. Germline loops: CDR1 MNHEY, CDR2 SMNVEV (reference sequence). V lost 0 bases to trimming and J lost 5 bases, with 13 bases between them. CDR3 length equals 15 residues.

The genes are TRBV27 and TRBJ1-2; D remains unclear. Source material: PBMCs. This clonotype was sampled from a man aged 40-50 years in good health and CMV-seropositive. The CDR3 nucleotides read TGTGCCAGCAGTTTATCGGAGGGCGGGGAATATGGCTACACCTTC. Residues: CASSLSEGGEYGYTF.